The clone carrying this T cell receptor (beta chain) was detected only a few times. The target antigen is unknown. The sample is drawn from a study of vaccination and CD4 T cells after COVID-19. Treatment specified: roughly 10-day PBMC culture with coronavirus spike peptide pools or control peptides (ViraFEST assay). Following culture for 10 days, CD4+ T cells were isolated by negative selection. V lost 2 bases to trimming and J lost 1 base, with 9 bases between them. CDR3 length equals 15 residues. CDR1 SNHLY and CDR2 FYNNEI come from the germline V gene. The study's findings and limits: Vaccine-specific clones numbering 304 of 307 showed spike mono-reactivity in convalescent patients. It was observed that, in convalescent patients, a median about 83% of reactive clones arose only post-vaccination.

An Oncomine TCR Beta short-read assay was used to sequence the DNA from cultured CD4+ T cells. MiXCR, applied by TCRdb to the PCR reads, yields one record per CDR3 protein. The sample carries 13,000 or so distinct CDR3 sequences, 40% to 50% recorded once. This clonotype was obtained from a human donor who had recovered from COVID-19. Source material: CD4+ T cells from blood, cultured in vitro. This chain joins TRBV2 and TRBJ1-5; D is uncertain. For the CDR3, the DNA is TGTGCCAGCAGTGAATCAGGAGGGAGCAATCAGCCCCAGCATTTT. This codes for CASSESGGSNQPQHF.